The source of this T cell receptor beta chain is a study of T cells expressing NK-cell markers (dated by TCRdb to between 2020 and 2021). Describing the broader study: Three sorted T-cell subsets (CD3+CD56+NKG2C+, CD3+CD56+NKG2C- and CD3+CD56-NKG2C+) from several donors had their TCR beta-chain repertoires profiled. Among the eight sequenced donors, only one was HCMV-seronegative, while the other seven were HCMV-seropositive. The libraries were sequenced on Illumina HiSeq 2000/2500, MiSeq or NextSeq, producing 2 x 150 bp reads. All eight donors whose samples were sequenced were randomly selected healthy volunteers, three of them men and five women.

On this clonotype: The specificity of this receptor is unknown.

The CDR1 and CDR2 encoded by the germline V gene are SGHVS and FQNEAQ. From its cysteine to its phenylalanine, the CDR3 spans 16 amino acids. No DNA is given. Study-wide conclusions, independent of this receptor: Whether the expanded NKG2C-expressing T cell clones were specific for HCMV antigens remained unclear. Those dominant clonotypes were again the most abundant among CD3+CD56-NKG2C+ cells in a handful of donors, at roughly 25-60.1%. In several donors, the dominant CD3+CD56+NKG2C+ clonotypes were found to rank among the top 10 CD8+ clonotypes and to make up roughly 1.0-7.5% of CD8+ T cells.

Instrument used: Illumina HiSeq 2000. 5'RACE template switching, by which a universal primer site and unique molecular identifiers were added, was used to make TCR beta cDNA libraries. cDNA synthesis was primed from the TCR beta constant segment and was followed by two successive PCR amplification steps. Per the authors' processing: MIGEC handled demultiplexing of the reads and grouping by UMI, while MiTCR was used to assemble and quantify clonotypes. To exclude erroneous sequences, only TCR cDNA sequences supported by at least two reads were retained. Downstream repertoire analysis used the tcR package, and clonotypes were matched across fractions by CDR3 nucleotide sequence plus V segment. VDJmatch was used to annotate antigen specificity against VDJdb, with one amino acid substitution allowed in CDR3. TCRdb reprocessed the reads, and each CDR3 protein sequence is entered once, without DNA. It is TCRdb's table, rather than the study itself, that gives the V and J calls and clone size. The table kept for this sample lists 400,000 to 500,000 distinct CDR3 sequences. The ten biggest clones cover approximately 6.8% of the sample.

To determine HCMV serostatus, a commercial ELISA kit was used to detect HCMV-specific IgG in serum. Peripheral blood mononuclear cells were isolated from blood by Ficoll density gradient centrifugation. The sample consisted of blood T cells: a sorted CD56 or NKG2C T cell subset, CD4+ or CD8+ T cells, or bulk PBMC T cells (not recorded which). The origin of this receptor is a woman between 18 and 69 years old in good health. The sequence is built from TRBV7-8 and TRBJ2-1; the D call from TCRdb, TRBD1, cannot be confirmed without DNA. The CDR3 is CASSLGVEGSYNEQFF. The entire variable domain, with the stretches around the CDR3 drawn from the reference TRBV7-8 and TRBJ2-1 proteins, is GAGVSQSPRYKVAKRGQDVALRCDPISGHVSLFWYQQALGQGPEFLTYFQNEAQLDKSGLPSDRFFAERPEGSVSTLKIQRTQQEDSAVYLCASSLGVEGSYNEQFFGPGTRLTVL.